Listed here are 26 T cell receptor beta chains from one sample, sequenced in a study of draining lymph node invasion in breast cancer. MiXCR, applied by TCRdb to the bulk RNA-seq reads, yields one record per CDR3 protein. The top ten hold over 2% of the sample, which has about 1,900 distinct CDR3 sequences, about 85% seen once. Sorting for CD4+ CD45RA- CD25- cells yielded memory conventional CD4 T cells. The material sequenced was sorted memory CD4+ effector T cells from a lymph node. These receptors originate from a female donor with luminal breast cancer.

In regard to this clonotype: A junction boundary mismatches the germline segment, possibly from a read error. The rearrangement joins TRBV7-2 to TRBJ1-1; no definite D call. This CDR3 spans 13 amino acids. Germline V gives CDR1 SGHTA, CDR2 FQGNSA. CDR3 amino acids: CASSLWKGTVAFF. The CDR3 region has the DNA TGTGCCAGCAGCTTATGGAAAGGCACTGTAGCTTTCTTT.

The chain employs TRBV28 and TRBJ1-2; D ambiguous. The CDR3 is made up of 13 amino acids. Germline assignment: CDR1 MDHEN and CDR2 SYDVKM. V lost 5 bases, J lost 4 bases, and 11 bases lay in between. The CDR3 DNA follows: TGTGCCAGCAGTGAAGGACGGTTCTATGGCTACACCTTC. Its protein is CASSEGRFYGYTF.

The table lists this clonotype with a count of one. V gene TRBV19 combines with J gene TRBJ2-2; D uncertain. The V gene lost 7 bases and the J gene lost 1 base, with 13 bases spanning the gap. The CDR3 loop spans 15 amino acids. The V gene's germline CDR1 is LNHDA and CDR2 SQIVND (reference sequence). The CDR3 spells CASKSQLMNTGELFF. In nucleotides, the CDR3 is TGTGCCAGTAAATCCCAGCTTATGAACACCGGGGAGCTGTTTTTT.

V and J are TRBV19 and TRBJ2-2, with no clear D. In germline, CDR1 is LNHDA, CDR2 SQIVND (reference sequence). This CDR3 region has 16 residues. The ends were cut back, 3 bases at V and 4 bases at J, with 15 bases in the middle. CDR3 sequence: CASSINSNLGTGELFF. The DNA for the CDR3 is TGTGCCAGTAGTATCAACAGCAACCTTGGCACCGGGGAGCTGTTTTTT.

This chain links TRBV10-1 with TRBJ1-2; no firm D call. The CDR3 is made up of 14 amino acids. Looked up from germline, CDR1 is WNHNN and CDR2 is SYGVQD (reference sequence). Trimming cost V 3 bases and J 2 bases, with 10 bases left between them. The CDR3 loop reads CASSERIGNYGYTF. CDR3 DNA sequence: TGCGCCAGCAGTGAAAGAATCGGGAACTATGGCTACACCTTC.

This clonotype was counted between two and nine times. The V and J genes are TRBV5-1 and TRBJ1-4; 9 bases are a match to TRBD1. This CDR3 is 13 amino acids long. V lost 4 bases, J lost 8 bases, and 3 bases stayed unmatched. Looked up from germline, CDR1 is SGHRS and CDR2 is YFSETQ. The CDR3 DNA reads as TGCGCCAGCAGCCGGGACAGGGACGAAAAACTGTTTTTT. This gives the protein CASSRDRDEKLFF.

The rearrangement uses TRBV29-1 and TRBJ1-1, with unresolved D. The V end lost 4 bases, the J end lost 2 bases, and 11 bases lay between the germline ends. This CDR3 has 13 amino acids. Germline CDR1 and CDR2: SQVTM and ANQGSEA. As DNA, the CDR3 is TGCAGCGTTGCCCGAACAGAAAACACTGAAGCTTTCTTT. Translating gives CSVARTENTEAFF.

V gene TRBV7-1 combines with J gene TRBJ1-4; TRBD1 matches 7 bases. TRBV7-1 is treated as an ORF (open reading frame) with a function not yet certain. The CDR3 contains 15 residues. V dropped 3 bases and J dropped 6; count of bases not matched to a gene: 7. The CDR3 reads CASSSRTGLHEKLFF. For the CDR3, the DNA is TGTGCCAGCAGCTCTAGGACAGGTCTCCATGAAAAACTGTTTTTT.

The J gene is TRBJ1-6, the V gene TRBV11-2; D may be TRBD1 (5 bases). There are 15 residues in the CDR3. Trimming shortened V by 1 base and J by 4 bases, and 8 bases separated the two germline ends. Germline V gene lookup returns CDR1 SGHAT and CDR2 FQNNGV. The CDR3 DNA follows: TGTGCCAGCAGCTTAGCCGGGGGGTATAATTCACCCCTCCACTTT. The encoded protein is CASSLAGGYNSPLHF.

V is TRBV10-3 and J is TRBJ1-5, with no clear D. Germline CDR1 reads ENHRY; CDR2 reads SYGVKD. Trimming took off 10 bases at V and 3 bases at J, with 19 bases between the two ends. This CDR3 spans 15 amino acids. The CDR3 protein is CASTAAAGTNQPQHF. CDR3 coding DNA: TGTGCCAGCACCGCAGCTGCCGGAACCAATCAGCCCCAGCATTTT.

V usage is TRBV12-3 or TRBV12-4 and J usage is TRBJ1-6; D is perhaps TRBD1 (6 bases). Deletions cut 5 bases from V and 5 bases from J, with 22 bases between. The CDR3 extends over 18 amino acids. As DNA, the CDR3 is TGTGCCAGCAGTAGCCATTTGAGGGGGGGCGTCCATAATTCACCCCTCCACTTT. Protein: CASSSHLRGGVHNSPLHF.

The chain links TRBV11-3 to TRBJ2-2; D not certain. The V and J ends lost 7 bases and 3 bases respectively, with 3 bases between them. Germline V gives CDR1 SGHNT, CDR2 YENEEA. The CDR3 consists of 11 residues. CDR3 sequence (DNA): TGTGCCAGCAAGGACACCGGGGAGCTGTTTTTT. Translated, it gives CASKDTGELFF.

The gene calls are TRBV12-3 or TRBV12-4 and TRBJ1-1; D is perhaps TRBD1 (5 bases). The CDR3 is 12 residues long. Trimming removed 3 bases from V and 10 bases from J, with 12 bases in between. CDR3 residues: CASSFMVGGAFF. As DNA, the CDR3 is TGTGCCAGCAGTTTTATGGTCGGGGGAGCTTTCTTT.

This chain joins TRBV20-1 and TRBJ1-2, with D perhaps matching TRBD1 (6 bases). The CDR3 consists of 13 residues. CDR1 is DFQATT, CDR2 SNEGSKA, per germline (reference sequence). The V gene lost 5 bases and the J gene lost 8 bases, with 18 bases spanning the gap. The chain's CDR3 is CSALHAGAPGYTF. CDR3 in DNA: TGCAGTGCTCTGCACGCAGGGGCGCCGGGCTACACCTTC.

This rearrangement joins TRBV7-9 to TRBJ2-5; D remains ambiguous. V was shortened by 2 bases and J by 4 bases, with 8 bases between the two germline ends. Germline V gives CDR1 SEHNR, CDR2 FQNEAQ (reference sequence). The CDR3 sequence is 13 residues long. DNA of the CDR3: TGTGCCAGCAGCTTATCTGGCCGAGAGACCCAGTACTTC. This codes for CASSLSGRETQYF.

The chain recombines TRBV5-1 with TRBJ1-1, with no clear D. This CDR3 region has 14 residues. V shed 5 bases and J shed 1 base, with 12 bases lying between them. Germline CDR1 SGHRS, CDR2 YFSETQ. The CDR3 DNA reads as TGCGCCAGCAGTTACCTCGACGGGAACACTGAAGCTTTCTTT. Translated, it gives CASSYLDGNTEAFF.

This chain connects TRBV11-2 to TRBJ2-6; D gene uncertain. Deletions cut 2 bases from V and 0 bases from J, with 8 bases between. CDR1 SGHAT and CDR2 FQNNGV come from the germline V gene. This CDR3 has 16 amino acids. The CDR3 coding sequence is TGTGCCAGCAGCTTATATTTGACCTCTGGGGCCAACGTCCTGACTTTC. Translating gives CASSLYLTSGANVLTF. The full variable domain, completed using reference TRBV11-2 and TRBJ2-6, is EAGVAQSPRYKIIEKRQSVAFWCNPISGHATLYWYQQILGQGPKLLIQFQNNGVVDDSQLPKDRFSAERLKGVDSTLKIQPAKLEDSAVYLCASSLYLTSGANVLTFGAGSRLTVL.

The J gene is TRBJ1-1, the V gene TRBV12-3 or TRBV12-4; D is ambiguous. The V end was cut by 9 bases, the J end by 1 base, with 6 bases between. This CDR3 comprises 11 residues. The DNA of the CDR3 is TGTGCCAGTGGTCAGAACACTGAAGCTTTCTTT. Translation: CASGQNTEAFF.

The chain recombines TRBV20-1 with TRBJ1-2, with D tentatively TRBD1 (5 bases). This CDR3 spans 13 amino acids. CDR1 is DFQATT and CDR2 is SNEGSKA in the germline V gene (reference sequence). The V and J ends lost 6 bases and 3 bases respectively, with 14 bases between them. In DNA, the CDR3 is TGCAGTGCCACCACCGGGACGGACTATGGCTACACCTTC. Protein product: CSATTGTDYGYTF.

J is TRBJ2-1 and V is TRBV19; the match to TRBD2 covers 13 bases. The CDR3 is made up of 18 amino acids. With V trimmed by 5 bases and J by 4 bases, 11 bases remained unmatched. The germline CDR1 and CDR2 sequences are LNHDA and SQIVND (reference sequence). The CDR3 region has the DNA TGTGCCAGTAGTCCAGGGGGACTAGCGGGGCGCGTTTACAATGAGCAGTTCTTC. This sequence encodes CASSPGGLAGRVYNEQFF.

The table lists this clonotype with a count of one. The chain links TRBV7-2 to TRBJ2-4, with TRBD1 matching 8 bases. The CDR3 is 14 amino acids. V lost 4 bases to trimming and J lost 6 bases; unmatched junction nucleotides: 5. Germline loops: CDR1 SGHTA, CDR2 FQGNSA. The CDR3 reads CASSSQGAGNIQYF. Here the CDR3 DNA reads TGTGCCAGCAGCTCGCAGGGGGCTGGAAACATTCAGTACTTC.

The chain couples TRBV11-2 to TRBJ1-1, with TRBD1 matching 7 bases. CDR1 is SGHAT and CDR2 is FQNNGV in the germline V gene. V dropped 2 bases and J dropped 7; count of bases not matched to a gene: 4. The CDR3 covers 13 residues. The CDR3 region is CASSLRRTGEAFF. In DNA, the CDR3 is TGTGCCAGCAGCTTAAGACGGACAGGTGAAGCTTTCTTT.

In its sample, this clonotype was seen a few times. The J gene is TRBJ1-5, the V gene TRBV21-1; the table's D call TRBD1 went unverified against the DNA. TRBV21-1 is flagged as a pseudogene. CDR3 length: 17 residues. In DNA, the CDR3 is TGTGCCAGCAGCAAAGTGGGGGGACAGGTTAGCAATCAGCCCCAGCATTTT. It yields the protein CASSKVGGQVSNQPQHF.

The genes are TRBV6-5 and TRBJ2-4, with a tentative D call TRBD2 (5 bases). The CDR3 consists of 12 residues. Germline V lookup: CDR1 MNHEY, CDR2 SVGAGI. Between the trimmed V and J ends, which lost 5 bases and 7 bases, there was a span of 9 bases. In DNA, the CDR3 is TGTGCCAGCAGTCAAGGGAGCAACATTCAGTACTTC. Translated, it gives CASSQGSNIQYF.

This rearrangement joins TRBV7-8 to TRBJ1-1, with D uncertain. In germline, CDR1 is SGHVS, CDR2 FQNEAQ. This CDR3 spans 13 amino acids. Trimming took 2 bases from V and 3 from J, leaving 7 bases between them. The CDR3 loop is CASSLSLYTEAFF. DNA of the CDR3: TGTGCCAGCAGCTTAAGTTTGTACACTGAAGCTTTCTTT.

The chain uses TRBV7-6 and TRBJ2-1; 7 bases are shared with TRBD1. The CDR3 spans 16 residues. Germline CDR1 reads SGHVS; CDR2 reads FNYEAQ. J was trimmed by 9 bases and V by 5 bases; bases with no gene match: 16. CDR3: CASSPRPGAAGGEQFF. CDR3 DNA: TGTGCCAGCAGCCCCCGTCCCGGGGCCGCAGGGGGTGAGCAGTTCTTC.